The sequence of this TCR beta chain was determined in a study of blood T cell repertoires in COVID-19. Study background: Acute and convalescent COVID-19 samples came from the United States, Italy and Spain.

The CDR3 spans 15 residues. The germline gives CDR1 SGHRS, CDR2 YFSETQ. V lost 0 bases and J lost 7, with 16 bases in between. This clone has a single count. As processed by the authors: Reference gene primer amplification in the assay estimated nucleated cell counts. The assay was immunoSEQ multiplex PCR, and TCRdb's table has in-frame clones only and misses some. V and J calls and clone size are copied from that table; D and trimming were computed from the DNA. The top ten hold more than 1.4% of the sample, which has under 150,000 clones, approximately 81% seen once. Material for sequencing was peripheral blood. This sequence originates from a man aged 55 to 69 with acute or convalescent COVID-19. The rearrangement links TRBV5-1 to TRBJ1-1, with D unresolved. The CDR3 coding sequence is TGCGCCAGCAGCTTGGTAGCGGGGTTGTCTAGTGAAGCTTTCTTT. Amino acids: CASSLVAGLSSEAFF.